The TCR beta chain described here comes from a study of response to subunit inactivated influenza vaccine. The V and J ends lost 7 bases and 5 bases respectively, with 18 bases between them. This CDR3 region has 14 residues. Comments on this clonotype: Its antigen is not identified.

Each CDR3 protein is one row after TCRdb ran MiXCR on the RT-PCR reads. The sample consists of 650,000 to 800,000 distinct CDR3 sequences, approximately 13% of them appearing once. Study results and limitations: The authors suggested that every seasonal influenza vaccination recruits few new T cells.

The sample in question was PBMCs from blood, obtained 14 to 15 days before vaccination. The sequence came from a man aged 50 to 59 who received an inactivated influenza vaccine. This chain uses TRBV12-3 or TRBV12-4 with TRBJ2-7; perhaps TRBD1 as D (5 bases). The CDR3 DNA reads as TGTGCCAGCATCCTTTGCGGCAGGGCCGACGAGCAGTACTTC. It codes for CASILCGRADEQYF.